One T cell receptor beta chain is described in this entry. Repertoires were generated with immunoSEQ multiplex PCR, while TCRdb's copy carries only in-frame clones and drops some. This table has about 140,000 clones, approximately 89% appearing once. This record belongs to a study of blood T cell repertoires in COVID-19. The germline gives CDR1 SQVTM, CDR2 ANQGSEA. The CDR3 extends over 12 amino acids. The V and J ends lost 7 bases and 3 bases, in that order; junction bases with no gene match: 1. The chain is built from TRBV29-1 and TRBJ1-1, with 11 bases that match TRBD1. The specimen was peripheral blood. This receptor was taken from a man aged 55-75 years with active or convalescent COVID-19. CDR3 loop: CSGTGGYTEAFF. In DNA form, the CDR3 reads TGCAGCGGGACAGGGGGCTACACTGAAGCTTTCTTT.